The clone carrying this T cell receptor (beta chain) was picked up one time. Assay used: immunoSEQ multiplex PCR; TCRdb lists only in-frame clones, some missing. The table shows 55,000 or so clones, with over 70% occurring only once. The ends were cut back, 3 bases at V and 13 bases at J, with 15 bases in the middle. CDR3 size: 12 residues. Germline loops: CDR1 SNHLY, CDR2 FYNNEI. The sample originates from a study of memory CD4+ T cells and cytomegalovirus serostatus. Study context: Healthy Belgian adult donors included about nine CMV-positive and 24 CMV-negative people.

The sort gate was single viable CD3+CD4+CD8-CD45RO+ cells for memory CD4+ T cells. The TCR comes from an adult in good health and CMV-seropositive. The chain combines TRBV2 with TRBJ1-2; D gene unclear. The material sequenced was memory CD4+ T cells from blood. This CDR3 is CASSETWRIGTF. The CDR3 DNA reads TGTGCCAGCAGTGAGACTTGGAGGATCGGCACCTTC.